Detailed here is one T cell receptor (beta chain). Its antigen is currently not known. No much larger clone exists at a distance of one base, and base qualities are not known. The data derive from a study of cytomegalovirus exposure and HLA in healthy donors listed by TCRdb under 2017. Study-wide context: An earlier analysis of fewer than 750 of the donors reported approximately 300 Gb of sequence data and 95 million to 130 million unique TCR beta sequences obtained from approximately 180 million T cells. Because of strong linkage in the cohort, five DR-DQ haplotypes were treated as single units for association and clustering. A separate validation cohort of over 95 different subjects was used in addition to the approximately 640-subject first cohort. To study patterns of TCR occurrence, a later analysis re-analyzed previously published TCR beta repertoires from several hundred donors and added high-resolution HLA genotyping. HLA typing covered class I and class II loci at four-digit resolution. The number of typed donors differed by locus: about 620-630 for A, B, C, DRB1 and DQB1; approximately 530 for DQA1; around 610 for DPA1; and around 490 for DPB1. The study used immunosequencing to profile the T cell repertoires of several hundred subjects and linked those repertoires to cytomegalovirus serostatus. In a later genetic analysis, genome-wide SNP genotypes for about three fifths of the roughly 670 donors were used, and that subset was treated as a discovery cohort. Every repertoire in the discovery cohort had been generated on one and the same sequencing platform. An early release that covered roughly 600 HLA-typed donors contained about 300 gigabases of sequencing data and some 87 million unique TCR sequences. On average, around 240,000 unique TCR beta nucleotide sequences were sequenced per donor among 398 genotyped donors of the cohort, with roughly 18% of those sequences being non-productive. Rather than drawing on any new phenotypic data, the later analysis identified candidate immune exposures from TCR beta sequences and the way those sequences occurred across donors. In an earlier analysis of roughly 580 of the donors, high-throughput TCR beta sequencing was used to judge whether each TCR beta V gene segment behaved as functional or pseudogenic. Alongside the repertoire data, information on donor age, sex, ethnicity and CMV serostatus was compiled. Among the roughly 380 genotyped donors, around 81% belonged to the genetic ancestry cluster associated with self-reported Caucasian donors. High-throughput TCR immunosequencing, statistical association of individual TCRs with disease status, and machine learning were combined to predict cytomegalovirus infection status. The study was designed to test whether signatures of past pathogen exposure could be identified by cataloging public T cell receptors.

Study-wide conclusions, independent of this receptor: Most TCR sequences were seen in very few donors, while some public TCRs were found in many individuals. Several of the top co-occurrence clusters appeared to be linked to parvovirus B19, influenza, CMV and Epstein-Barr virus, according to a later analysis. A later genetic analysis reported fewer N-insertions in productive TCRs among donors in an Asian-associated ancestry cluster than the roughly 640-donor mean. In this cohort, only TCR beta chains were sequenced, and detectable features were limited by the absence of alpha or paired-chain data. Correlated functional status among segregating V segments might reflect linkage disequilibrium, but an unknown experimental factor could not be ruled out. CMV serostatus was the only immune exposure information available for the cohort. A further reported finding was that TCR beta sequences accurately predicted the HLA-A and HLA-B alleles for most subjects in the first cohort. The sequencing pipeline was judged likely to have produced a cluster of highly shared sequence variants as a technical artifact. The authors suggested that the approach could potentially be generalized to other disease states and immunological phenotypes. In a later analysis, the rate of TCR association differed among HLA loci, with DRB1 alleles having the most associated TCRs and HLA-C alleles having the fewest. When HLA alleles, especially DR and DQ, strongly co-occurred, attributing TCR associations to individual alleles was difficult. At a false discovery rate of 0.05, a later analysis linked under 20,000 TCR beta sequences to specific HLA alleles. According to a later analysis, most CMV-associated TCR beta chains appeared to be HLA-restricted, and the HLA associations seemed to be driven largely by CMV exposure. V-gene and J-gene trimming of TCR beta chains was associated with a missense DCLRE1C variant in a later genetic analysis, and the association was replicated in an independent cohort. Because some donors lacked HLA typing at each locus, the association tests relied only on the typed subset. Because counts were too low, roughly 18 rarely observed V segments, including chromosome 9 orphons, were left out of the earlier analysis of a few hundred of the donors. The study gave a list of 150 to 200 TCR beta chains associated with cytomegalovirus. Three of the identified cytomegalovirus-associated TCR beta chains were confirmed in vitro to be specific for cytomegalovirus antigens. Compared with equally common non-associated chains, HLA-associated TCR beta chains in a later analysis were more clonally expanded and had lower generation probabilities. An earlier analysis of several hundred of the donors showed that most TCR beta V segments appeared in productive rearrangements either about 87% or about 30% of the time, which broadly matched IMGT annotations. The presence/absence analyses assumed that sequencing depth was roughly uniform across donors, and that assumption may not be true. Cytomegalovirus status was reported to be diagnosed by the classifier with high specificity and sensitivity in both the original and validation cohorts.

Libraries were prepared through the immunoSEQ multiplex PCR assay. A mixture of 60 forward primers for TCR Vbeta segments and 13 reverse primers for TCR Jbeta segments was used in the multiplex PCR. Amplification of the CDR3 region of rearranged TCR beta genes was performed with a multiplex PCR assay on genomic DNA. Amplified TCR beta libraries were sequenced as 87-base-pair reads on the Illumina HiSeq System. As for the original processing: Across the roughly 700 repertoires, a later analysis counted approximately 83 million unique TCR beta chains, around 11 million of which were shared by at least two donors. A nearest-neighbor algorithm error-corrected the raw reads and collapsed the reads into unique sequences, merging closely related sequences to remove PCR and sequencing errors. Alignment of CDR3 sequences to IMGT reference sequences was used to assign V, D and J gene segments. For a sequence to be retained, at least a six-nucleotide match to both a V gene segment and a J gene segment was required. A rearrangement counted as productive if the CDR3 had no stop codons and remained in frame with V and J, and every other rearrangement counted as non-productive. Following IMGT convention, CDR3 was defined as the stretch from the second conserved V-encoded cysteine to the conserved J-encoded phenylalanine. The earlier analysis of 500 to 750 of the donors excluded any sequence lacking an unambiguous match to a single V gene segment. In an earlier analysis of 587 of the donors, a V segment was called functional when productive rearrangements were above 56.7%, and segregating when the standard deviation between donors exceeded 5%. A statistical classification framework was built for diagnosing cytomegalovirus status from the catalog of TCR beta chain sequences. V and J gene assignment, in a later analysis, came from comparing TCR nucleotide sequences with IMGT/GENE-DB human TR gene sequences. Using the TCRdist pipeline, a later analysis assigned CDR3 sequences along with most-parsimonious VDJ recombination scenarios. In a later analysis, each TCR beta chain was defined by its CDR3 amino acid sequence together with its V-gene family, and reads without a unique V-gene family were excluded. As a way to deal with suspected cross-contamination and a sequencing artifact, a later analysis dropped approximately 570 nucleotide sequences that were highly shared and had low generation probability. In a later analysis, a clonal expansion index for each public chain was calculated from normalized within-repertoire ranks of inferred template counts. Generation probabilities in a later analysis came from a VDJ recombination model fitted to out-of-frame rearrangements, and those results were checked against IGoR. In a later analysis, TCR-TCR, TCR-HLA and TCR-CMV co-occurrence was scored with hypergeometric tests, and a repertoire-size bias correction was applied to TCR pairs. In a later analysis, false discovery rates were estimated by permuting HLA or CMV assignments 20 times. In a later analysis, co-occurring TCRs were grouped with DBSCAN, and TCRdist sequence similarity was added when clustering was performed within HLA-allele-positive subsets. Co-occurrence clustering excluded repertoires with fewer than 30,000 or more than 120,000 public chains, plus five with anomalous nucleotide sharing. As stored in TCRdb, this immuneACCESS dataset retains in-frame rearrangements with V and J assigned. A fraction of the clones does not appear; measured against another copy, unresolved V genes explain less than half of the discrepancy, and the remainder lacks a known reason. That table is the source of V, J and clone size, and D and trimming were worked out from the DNA. For this sample the table gives some 120,000 clones, of which approximately 78% were detected only once. The ten largest clones represent roughly 23% of the sample.

In total, approximately 700 healthy bone marrow donors made up the cohort. At the time of sampling, every cohort member was nominally healthy, though immune exposures that went unrecorded were likely present. The donor was CMV seropositive and was included in the group of approximately 310 seropositive cohort members. A peripheral blood sample was provided by each donor, and peripheral blood mononuclear cells were used for TCR beta sequencing. Genomic DNA extraction from the blood cell samples was performed with the Qiagen DNeasy Blood Extraction Kit. Sequenced material: PBMCs. This receptor was obtained from a man under 40 in good health and CMV-seropositive.

Read as DNA, the sequence is TGTGCCAGCAGCGTAGGGGAGCTGAAGGGCGGGAGGGGTTACAATGAGCAGTTCTTC. It encodes CASSVGELKGGRGYNEQFF. The chain joins TRBV9 to TRBJ2-1; TRBD2 fits 9 bases in the junction. CDR1 is given as SGDLS and CDR2 as YYNGEE, both from the germline V gene. For this chain, trimming is 0 bases at the V end and 4 bases at the J end, and the number of junction bases without a gene match is 14. Reading from cysteine to phenylalanine, the CDR3 counts 19 amino acids. Only the CDR3 region is kept as DNA, spanning 57 bases read in frame from base 1.